The source of this T cell receptor (beta chain) is a study of cytomegalovirus exposure and HLA in healthy donors. Whole-study results and caveats: Most TCR sequences were seen very rarely across donors, but some public TCRs occurred in many. Subsequent analysis of the 120 or so validation repertoires found a tendency for first-cohort TCR clusters to co-occur.

The length of the CDR3 is 14 residues. Trimming removed 2 bases from V and 2 bases from J; junction bases left unmatched: 1. Germline loops: CDR1 KGHSH, CDR2 LQKENI. As regards this clone: Its target is not known.

TCRdb's copy holds only in-frame clones and misses some; the assay was immunoSEQ multiplex PCR. Of about 98,000 clones detected, roughly 87% appear once; the ten largest clones hold roughly 3.9%. The genes are TRBV18 and TRBJ2-7; 9 positions match TRBD1. The receptor was derived from a woman in her 30s in good health and CMV-seronegative. The sequencing sample was made of PBMCs. CDR3 nucleotides: TGTGCCAGCTCACCAACAGGGGGCCCCTACGAGCAGTACTTC. This encodes CASSPTGGPYEQYF. Full variable domain (outside the CDR3, taken from reference TRBV18 and TRBJ2-7): NAGVMQNPRHLVRRRGQEARLRCSPMKGHSHVYWYRQLPEEGLKFMVYLQKENIIDESGMPKERFSAEFPKEGPSILRIQQVVRGDSAAYFCASSPTGGPYEQYFGPGTRLTVT.